The rows below give T cell receptor beta chains drawn from one sample of a study of blood T cell repertoires in COVID-19. The repertoire was sequenced with immunoSEQ multiplex PCR; TCRdb's copy has only in-frame clones and lacks some. There are under 300,000 clones in the sample; roughly 80% occur only once, and approximately 3.2% lies in the top ten. Input material: peripheral blood. The receptors here all came from a woman between 18 and 29 years old with acute or convalescent COVID-19. CDR3s include the opening cysteine and the closing phenylalanine or tryptophan. D genes are given only for firm matches. Size values are once, few and many counts, or a class for expanded clones, and some rows have none.

>TRBJ1-2|TRBV5-1|-|TRBD1
CASRPTTGVYGYTF
TGCGCCAGCAGGCCTACGACAGGGGTCTATGGCTACACCTTC
>TRBJ1-1|TRBV6-5|-|-
CASSYGAVMNTEAFF
TGTGCCAGCAGTTACGGGGCGGTGATGAACACTGAAGCTTTCTTT
>TRBJ2-1|TRBV14|-|TRBD2
CASSRSGLAGLFNYNEQFF
TGTGCCAGCAGCCGCTCGGGACTAGCGGGACTGTTTAATTACAATGAGCAGTTCTTC
>TRBJ1-1|TRBV10-3|-|-
CAISTNRVSLEAFF
TGTGCCATCAGTACGAACCGGGTTTCCCTTGAAGCTTTCTTT
>TRBJ1-5|TRBV28|-|-
CASSFCFGSLCNQPQHF
TGTGCCAGCAGTTTCTGTTTCGGGTCGCTCTGCAATCAGCCCCAGCATTTT
>TRBJ2-3|TRBV28|-|-
CASSLNRAGTDTQYF
TGTGCCAGCAGTTTAAACAGGGCCGGTACAGATACGCAGTATTTT
>TRBJ1-2|TRBV27|-|TRBD1
CASSSGQGIGNYGYTF
TGTGCCAGCAGTTCGGGACAGGGGATAGGGAACTATGGCTACACCTTC
>TRBJ2-7|TRBV19|-|TRBD1
CATRRTGTGVGEQYF
TGTGCCACTCGACGTACCGGGACAGGGGTGGGAGAGCAGTACTTC
>TRBJ2-3|TRBV7-2|once|-
CASASGLMQDTQYF
TGTGCCAGCGCCAGCGGCCTCATGCAAGATACGCAGTATTTT
>TRBJ2-3|TRBV7-3|-|TRBD2
CASSMGLAGLTDTQYF
TGTGCCAGCAGCATGGGACTAGCGGGACTCACAGATACGCAGTATTTT
>TRBJ1-3|TRBV4-3|-|-
CASSQGERGRPTIYF
TGCGCCAGCAGCCAAGGAGAGCGGGGCCGACCCACCATATATTTT
>TRBJ2-1|TRBV2|-|-
CASRPTGLGGTRQFF
TGTGCCAGCAGGCCGACAGGGCTAGGCGGGACTAGGCAGTTCTTC
>TRBJ1-5|TRBV12-3/TRBV12-4|few|-
CASTWGGEQPQHF
TGTGCCAGCACCTGGGGAGGAGAACAGCCCCAGCATTTT
>TRBJ2-5|TRBV27|-|-
CASSLTGSRQETQYF
TGTGCCAGCAGTTTAACGGGGAGTCGGCAAGAGACCCAGTACTTC
>TRBJ2-3|TRBV7-9|-|TRBD2
CASSNPGLAGGPTDTQYF
TGTGCCAGCAGCAACCCGGGACTAGCGGGAGGGCCCACAGATACGCAGTATTTT
>TRBJ2-3|TRBV5-4|once|TRBD2
CASTTGLAGGRTDTQYF
TGTGCCAGCACCACTGGACTAGCGGGGGGCCGCACAGATACGCAGTATTTT
>TRBJ2-7|TRBV27|-|TRBD1
CASSFVGQGTYEQYF
TGTGCCAGCAGTTTTGTGGGACAGGGGACCTACGAGCAGTACTTC
>TRBJ2-7|TRBV6-2/TRBV6-3|-|TRBD2
CASSNSGRSTYEQYF
TGTGCCAGCAGCAACAGCGGGAGGTCCACCTACGAGCAGTACTTC
>TRBJ1-1|TRBV2|-|-
CASSEGLGTEAFF
TGTGCCAGCAGTGAGGGGCTGGGTACTGAAGCTTTCTTT
>TRBJ1-2|TRBV28|-|TRBD1
CASSFPTGGIYGYTF
TGTGCCAGCAGTTTCCCGACAGGGGGTATCTATGGCTACACCTTC
>TRBJ2-7|TRBV10-3|-|TRBD2
CAIRDSGSRSYEQYF
TGTGCCATCAGGGATAGCGGGAGTAGGTCCTACGAGCAGTACTTC
>TRBJ1-4|TRBV28|-|-
CASSLRGTGTTEKLFF
TGTGCCAGCAGTTTGAGGGGTACAGGGACCACTGAAAAACTGTTTTTT
>TRBJ2-7|TRBV7-2|-|TRBD2
CASSPGLAGGGYEQYF
TGTGCCAGCAGCCCCGGACTAGCGGGAGGGGGCTACGAGCAGTACTTC
>TRBJ2-7|TRBV25-1|-|TRBD2
CASSDKRVAGTYEQYF
TGTGCCAGCAGTGACAAACGAGTAGCGGGAACCTACGAGCAGTACTTC
>TRBJ1-1|TRBV12-3/TRBV12-4|-|-
CASNQGTNTEAFF
TGTGCCAGCAACCAGGGGACGAACACTGAAGCTTTCTTT
>TRBJ1-5|TRBV6-6|once|-
CATRPGDLSNQPQHF
TGTGCCACCCGACCAGGGGACCTTAGCAATCAGCCCCAGCATTTT
>TRBJ1-5|TRBV7-8|-|-
CASSFRGSNQPQHF
TGTGCCAGCAGCTTCAGGGGTAGCAATCAGCCCCAGCATTTT
>TRBJ1-2|TRBV28|-|-
CASSSGATGGYTF
TGTGCCAGCAGCTCAGGGGCTACGGGTGGCTACACCTTC
>TRBJ2-7|TRBV3-1/TRBV3-2|few|-
CASSQSPGEQYF
TGTGCCAGCAGCCAATCCCCGGGCGAGCAGTACTTC
>TRBJ2-5|TRBV30|-|TRBD2
CAWSPGTSGTETQYF
TGTGCCTGGAGCCCAGGGACTAGCGGGACGGAGACCCAGTACTTC
>TRBJ1-2|TRBV21-1|-|-
CASSKAARTGGGNYGYTF
TGTGCCAGCAGCAAAGCGGCCCGGACAGGGGGTGGAAACTATGGCTACACCTTC
>TRBJ2-7|TRBV19|-|-
CASSKDSLSSYEQYF
TGTGCCAGTAGTAAGGACTCCTTAAGCTCCTACGAGCAGTACTTC
>TRBJ1-1|TRBV9|few|TRBD1
CASSAGQATSEAFF
TGTGCCAGCAGCGCCGGACAGGCTACCTCTGAAGCTTTCTTT
>TRBJ1-1|TRBV10-3|-|TRBD1
CAISERETGAWTEAFF
TGTGCCATCAGTGAGCGGGAGACAGGGGCGTGGACTGAAGCTTTCTTT
>TRBJ1-3|TRBV4-3|-|-
CASSRNRGNTIYF
TGCGCCAGCAGCCGCAACCGGGGAAACACCATATATTTT
>TRBJ2-5|TRBV18|-|-
CASSPARLGEETQYF
TGTGCCAGCTCACCGGCTAGACTAGGGGAAGAGACCCAGTACTTC
>TRBJ2-7|TRBV24-1|once|TRBD2
CATSDTLLAGGSSYEQYF
TGTGCCACCAGTGACACCCTCCTAGCGGGAGGGAGCTCCTACGAGCAGTACTTC
>TRBJ1-6|TRBV2|few|-
CASSGSGGENSPLHF
TGTGCCAGCAGTGGGTCAGGAGGGGAAAATTCACCCCTCCACTTT
>TRBJ2-3|TRBV5-1|-|-
CASSERGHVSTDTQYF
TGCGCCAGCAGTGAACGGGGACACGTTAGCACAGATACGCAGTATTTT
>TRBJ1-1|TRBV7-9|-|TRBD1
CASSLWTGQLNTEAFF
TGTGCCAGCAGCCTATGGACAGGACAGCTGAACACTGAAGCTTTCTTT
>TRBJ1-3|TRBV11-3|-|-
CASSRGADGDAIYF
TGTGCCAGCAGCCGGGGGGCAGATGGAGACGCCATATATTTT